The 22 T cell receptor beta chains below come from one sample, sequenced in a study of T cells in Graves' hyperthyroidism and ophthalmopathy. Amplification of TCR beta CDR3 regions used RNA as the template. The HTBI primer set served for first-round RT-PCR of the TCR CDR3. From the multiplex PCR reads, TCRdb called clonotypes with MiXCR, one entry per CDR3 protein. The sample consists of 500,000 to 600,000 distinct CDR3 sequences, 40% to 50% of them appearing once. The sequencing sample was made of peripheral blood or thyroid tissue (not recorded which). The receptors derive from an adult woman with Graves' disease, either hyperthyroidism or ophthalmopathy (not recorded which).

The chain uses TRBV5-5 and TRBJ1-1, with D uncertain. Germline loops: CDR1 SGHKS, CDR2 YYEKEE (reference sequence). The CDR3 spans 14 residues. Between the trimmed V and J ends, which lost 2 bases and 5 bases, there was a span of 13 bases. The CDR3 nucleotides read TGTGCCAGCAGCTTCCTATCCAGAGTAACTGAAGCTTTCTTT. Protein product: CASSFLSRVTEAFF.

This clonotype came up a few times. The chain joins TRBV9 to TRBJ1-2; D gene ambiguous. The CDR3 loop spans 12 amino acids. CDR1 is SGDLS, CDR2 YYNGEE, per germline. Between the trimmed V and J ends, which lost 5 bases and 6 bases, there was a span of 11 bases. The CDR3 sequence: CASRGASDGYTF. The CDR3 coding sequence is TGTGCCAGCAGGGGCGCGTCCGATGGCTACACCTTC.

The genes are TRBV12-3 or TRBV12-4 and TRBJ1-1; possible D gene TRBD1, 6 bases. The V gene lost 6 bases and the J gene lost 9 bases, with 17 bases spanning the gap. This CDR3 has 13 residues. The CDR3 is CASRSTGGAKAFF. CDR3 DNA sequence: TGTGCCAGCAGGTCGACCGGGGGGGCCAAAGCTTTCTTT.

This clonotype has a handful of counts. The J gene is TRBJ1-5, the V gene TRBV7-9, with D hard to call. The germline CDR1 and CDR2 sequences are SEHNR and FQNEAQ (reference sequence). Trimming cost V 6 bases and J 4 bases, with 10 bases left between them. The CDR3 covers 13 residues. In DNA, the CDR3 is TGTGCCAGCAGTACAATCGGTAATCAGCCCCAGCATTTT. Translating it yields CASSTIGNQPQHF.

This clonotype was counted many times. The chain is built from TRBV20-1 and TRBJ1-5, with 7 bases fitting TRBD1. This CDR3 comprises 17 residues. Germline assignment: CDR1 DFQATT and CDR2 SNEGSKA (reference sequence). With V trimmed by 0 bases and J by 7 bases, 15 bases remained unmatched. CDR3 sequence (DNA): TGCAGTGCTAGAGATCCCTCCCCCAAGACAGGGTCCCAGCCCCAGCATTTT. Protein sequence: CSARDPSPKTGSQPQHF.

This chain links TRBV20-1 with TRBJ2-1; 11 nucleotides agree with TRBD2. This CDR3 spans 18 amino acids. J lost 4 bases, V lost 2 bases, and 13 bases had no gene match. From germline, CDR1 is DFQATT and CDR2 SNEGSKA (reference sequence). The CDR3 coding sequence is TGCAGTGCTAGACCGGGAGGGCTAGCGGGAGGACGGTACAATGAGCAGTTCTTC. Translation: CSARPGGLAGGRYNEQFF.

V gene TRBV20-1 combines with J gene TRBJ2-5, with TRBD2 matching over 12 bases. The CDR3 spans 18 residues. Per germline, CDR1 DFQATT and CDR2 SNEGSKA (reference sequence). Trimming at V came to 1 base and at J to 4 bases, leaving 13 bases not matched to a gene. The CDR3 loop reads CSARVKGLAGRAGETQYF. The CDR3 bases are TGCAGTGCTAGAGTGAAGGGACTAGCGGGTAGGGCCGGAGAGACCCAGTACTTC.

The gene calls are TRBV29-1 and TRBJ2-5; either TRBD1 or TRBD2 may fit D (5 bases each). Germline CDR1 and CDR2: SQVTM and ANQGSEA. CDR3 length: 12 residues. Trimming took 8 bases from V and 5 from J, leaving 15 bases between them. This CDR3 reads CSSGTPRETQYF. The CDR3 DNA is TGCAGCTCCGGGACCCCTCGGGAGACCCAGTACTTC. The variable domain in full, completed from reference TRBV29-1 and TRBJ2-5, reads SAVISQKPSRDICQRGTSLTIQCQVDSQVTMMFWYRQQPGQSLTLIATANQGSEATYESGFVIDKFPISRPNLTFSTLTVSNMSPEDSSIYLCSSGTPRETQYFGPGTRLLVL.

This clonotype came up many times. The chain joins TRBV28 to TRBJ1-2; 8 bases match TRBD1. Germline CDR1 reads MDHEN; CDR2 reads SYDVKM. This CDR3 comprises 12 residues. J lost 8 bases, V lost 6 bases, and 5 bases had no gene match. The CDR3 loop is CASSPRGRGYTF. The CDR3 bases are TGTGCCAGCAGCCCCAGGGGGCGAGGCTACACCTTC.

In DNA, the CDR3 is TGTGCCAGCAGCCCGGACAGGGGGCGCCCTATGAGGGCCAACGTCCTGACTTTC. Translated, it gives CASSPDRGRPMRANVLTF. The chain joins TRBV7-9 to TRBJ2-6; 11 bases are shared with TRBD1. The CDR3 runs to 18 residues. After removal of 5 bases from V and 5 bases from J, the junction contained 11 bases not matched to a gene. Germline assignment: CDR1 SEHNR and CDR2 FQNEAQ (reference sequence). Combining the CDR3 with reference TRBV7-9 and TRBJ2-6 gives the whole variable domain DTGVSQNPRHKITKRGQNVTFRCDPISEHNRLYWYRQTLGQGPEFLTYFQNEAQLEKSRLLSDRFSAERPKGSFSTLEIQRTEQGDSAMYLCASSPDRGRPMRANVLTFGAGSRLTVL.

The V and J genes are TRBV29-1 and TRBJ2-2; 12 positions match TRBD1. Looked up from germline, CDR1 is SQVTM and CDR2 is ANQGSEA. The V and J ends lost 7 bases and 1 base, in that order; junction bases with no gene match: 13. CDR3 length: 18 amino acids. The CDR3 nucleotides are TGCAGCGCCCACCTCCGGGACAGGGGGCGGGAGAACACCGGGGAGCTGTTTTTT. Protein sequence: CSAHLRDRGRENTGELFF.

As to this clonotype: One junction end does not reproduce the germline sequence, and a read error may be involved. J is TRBJ1-2 and V is TRBV10-3; D might be TRBD1 (5 bases). The CDR3 consists of 14 residues. Germline V gives CDR1 ENHRY, CDR2 SYGVKD. CDR3 in amino acids: CASSSLTANYGYTF. The CDR3 nucleotides are TGTGCCAGCAGTTCCTTGACAGCTAACTATGGCTACACTTTC.

This chain joins TRBV4-1 and TRBJ2-5; D gene uncertain. In germline, CDR1 is MGHRA, CDR2 YSYEKL. This CDR3 contains 14 residues. The V gene lost 8 bases and the J gene lost 1 base, with 14 bases spanning the gap. CDR3 loop: CASRKQIAQETQYF. The CDR3 nucleotides read TGCGCCAGCCGGAAACAGATCGCCCAAGAGACCCAGTACTTC.

The rearrangement links TRBV20-1 to TRBJ1-1, with D uncertain. Trimming stripped 2 bases from V and 0 bases from J, with 4 bases between. CDR1 is DFQATT and CDR2 is SNEGSKA in the germline V gene (reference sequence). The CDR3 has 12 amino acids. Written as DNA, the CDR3 is TGCAGTGCTAGACCTATGAACACTGAAGCTTTCTTT. Translation: CSARPMNTEAFF.

The rearrangement links TRBV2 to TRBJ1-5, with 7 bases aligning to TRBD1. The CDR3 runs to 14 residues. After removal of 9 bases from V and 1 base from J, the junction contained 6 bases not matched to a gene. CDR1 SNHLY and CDR2 FYNNEI come from the germline V gene. The CDR3 bases are TGTGCCAGTCAGGGGGGACACAGCAATCAGCCCCAGCATTTT. Protein: CASQGGHSNQPQHF.

This clonotype was counted only a few times. The chain recombines TRBV29-1 with TRBJ1-3, with D uncertain. This CDR3 comprises 12 residues. The germline V gene encodes CDR1 SQVTM and CDR2 ANQGSEA. The CDR3 coding sequence is TGCAACGCCGTAGGGCTCGGAAACACCATATATTTT. Protein sequence: CNAVGLGNTIYF.

The chain employs TRBV2 and TRBJ1-1; 7 bases agree with TRBD1. Germline assignment: CDR1 SNHLY and CDR2 FYNNEI. The CDR3 contains 15 residues. The J segment lost 4 bases and the V segment lost 1 base, leaving 6 bases of the junction unmatched. The CDR3 region is CASSEVGRGGTEAFF. CDR3 coding DNA: TGTGCCAGCAGTGAAGTAGGCAGGGGGGGCACTGAAGCTTTCTTT.

As for this clonotype: A much larger clone differs from this one at a single base, so this may be a read error. The rearrangement links TRBV7-2 to TRBJ1-1; D call uncertain. This CDR3 comprises 11 residues. The germline V gene encodes CDR1 SGHTA and CDR2 FQGNSA. The V end lost 5 bases, the J end lost 8 bases, and 9 bases lay between the germline ends. The CDR3 DNA reads TGTGCCAGCAGCCCATTCTCGGAAGCTTTCTTT. Its translation is CASSPFSEAFF.

This chain joins TRBV7-9 and TRBJ2-5, with 11 positions matching TRBD1. J was trimmed by 5 bases and V by 6 bases; bases with no gene match: 11. This CDR3 is 16 amino acids long. The V gene's germline CDR1 is SEHNR and CDR2 FQNEAQ (reference sequence). Written as DNA, the CDR3 is TGTGCCAGCAGTCGCTCGGGACAGGGGGATTCGGAGACCCAGTACTTC. Protein product: CASSRSGQGDSETQYF.

This clonotype appeared a few times. The chain is built from TRBV29-1 and TRBJ2-5, with TRBD1 matching 9 bases. J lost 7 bases, V lost 6 bases, and 12 bases had no gene match. This CDR3 has 14 amino acids. CDR1 and CDR2 (germline): SQVTM, ANQGSEA. The DNA of the CDR3 is TGCAGCGTAGACCGGGACAGGGTGCTTGGGACCCAGTACTTC. Translation gives CSVDRDRVLGTQYF.

This clonotype is a singleton in its sample. The V call is TRBV7-3, the J call TRBJ2-7; a weak D match, TRBD2 (6 bases). Germline V gene data show CDR1 as SGHTA and CDR2 as FQGTGA. Trimming shortened V by 5 bases and J by 4 bases, and 15 bases separated the two germline ends. The CDR3 sequence is 14 residues long. CDR3 protein: CASSLGLKGYEQYF. CDR3 DNA sequence: TGTGCCAGCAGCCTTGGACTAAAGGGGTACGAGCAGTACTTC.

This clonotype has ten or more counts. The V and J genes are TRBV27 and TRBJ1-2; D call uncertain. V was cut by 3 bases and J by 5 bases, with 16 bases left in between. CDR1 and CDR2 from the germline V gene are MNHEY and SMNVEV (reference sequence). The length of the CDR3 is 15 residues. DNA for the CDR3: TGTGCCAGCAGTTTGCGGAGAGGGAGTGAGTATGGCTACACCTTC. Encoded protein: CASSLRRGSEYGYTF.